This passage covers 19 T cell receptor beta chains from one sample sequenced in a study of shared clonotypes between healthy human individuals (dated by TCRdb to the early 2020s). Libraries were prepared through the immunoSEQ multiplex PCR assay. Entries here come from immuneACCESS through TCRdb and include only in-frame sequences with V and J called. Some clones fail to appear in such tables; in the studies checked, an unresolved V gene covers under half of the shortfall, and the cause of the remainder is unknown. This sample has about 960,000 clones in its table, and more than 75% of those were observed once. Nearly 1.5% of the sample is held by the ten biggest clonotypes. Sequences were obtained from memory CD4+ T cells sorted from blood. The cell subset or site label, read with the paper, signifies: CD45RA-negative fraction. Receptor source: a man younger than 35 in good health.

As for this clone: Other DNA sequences in the sample encode the same CDR3. The V gene is TRBV4-3, the J gene TRBJ1-2; no firm D call. Germline V gives CDR1 LGHNA, CDR2 YSLEER. The CDR3 consists of 14 residues. V was pared by 1 base and J by 1 base, with 7 bases between. The CDR3 DNA reads as TGCGCCAGCAGCCAAGTGGGCGGTAACTATGGCTACACCTTC. Protein sequence: CASSQVGGNYGYTF.

The V call is TRBV18, the J call TRBJ2-7; D might be TRBD2 (5 bases). V lost 6 bases to trimming and J lost 6 bases, with 21 bases between them. The CDR3 loop spans 15 amino acids. The germline V gene has CDR1 KGHSH and CDR2 LQKENI. This CDR3 is CASSRGGMSLGEQYF. CDR3 coding DNA: TGTGCCAGCTCTCGGGGTGGGATGTCCCTCGGCGAGCAGTACTTC.

The chain employs TRBV21-1 and TRBJ2-7; TRBD2 is the table's D call, not checked against the DNA. TRBV21-1 counts as a pseudogene. The CDR3 is 15 amino acids. This CDR3 reads CASSKETSGGYEQYF. CDR3 bases: TGTGCCAGCAGCAAAGAAACTAGCGGGGGCTACGAGCAGTACTTC.

V usage is TRBV2 and J usage is TRBJ2-6; a weak D match, TRBD1 (6 bases). Between the trimmed V and J ends, which lost 6 bases and 7 bases, there was a span of 16 bases. CDR3 size: 15 residues. CDR1 and CDR2 (germline): SNHLY, FYNNEI. CDR3: CASSQSAGEANVLTF. The CDR3, as DNA: TGTGCCAGCAGCCAGTCAGCAGGGGAAGCCAACGTCCTGACTTTC.

In regard to this clone: Distinct nucleotide sequences in the sample also encode this CDR3. The V call is TRBV10-3, the J call TRBJ1-1, with no clear D. V was clipped by 0 bases and J by 2 bases, with 7 bases between them. The germline gives CDR1 ENHRY, CDR2 SYGVKD. The CDR3 has 14 amino acids. CDR3 nucleotide sequence: TGTGCCATCAGTGAGTCGACGGCCAACACTGAAGCTTTCTTT. It specifies CAISESTANTEAFF.

The chain carries TRBV2 and TRBJ1-1; tentative D call: TRBD1 (5 bases). V was trimmed by 5 bases and J by 2 bases, leaving 9 bases between them. There are 13 residues in the CDR3. Germline V gives CDR1 SNHLY, CDR2 FYNNEI. Here the CDR3 DNA reads TGTGCCAGCAGTCTGACAGTTAACACTGAAGCTTTCTTT. Its protein is CASSLTVNTEAFF. Combining the CDR3 with reference TRBV2 and TRBJ1-1 gives the whole variable domain EPEVTQTPSHQVTQMGQEVILRCVPISNHLYFYWYRQILGQKVEFLVSFYNNEISEKSEIFDDQFSVERPDGSNFTLKIRSTKLEDSAMYFCASSLTVNTEAFFGQGTRLTVV.

This clone has a single count. The chain is built from TRBV28 and TRBJ1-6, with a tentative D call TRBD1 (6 bases). The ends were cut back, 1 base at V and 10 bases at J, with 14 bases in the middle. The germline V gene encodes CDR1 MDHEN and CDR2 SYDVKM. The CDR3 runs to 15 residues. CDR3 sequence (DNA): TGTGCCAGCAGTTTATCGGGGGGGCGCCTGTCACCCCTCCACTTT. Its translation: CASSLSGGRLSPLHF.

V and J are TRBV5-1 and TRBJ1-1, with D hard to call. With 1 base removed from V and 6 bases from J, the gap between germline ends came to 16 bases. The CDR3 sequence is 15 residues long. Germline V gene lookup returns CDR1 SGHRS and CDR2 YFSETQ. The CDR3 sequence is CASSLSRTGNPEAFF. CDR3 nucleotides: TGCGCCAGCAGCTTGAGTAGGACGGGAAATCCTGAAGCTTTCTTT.

The CDR3 loop reads CAWGLVQETQYF. CDR3 DNA: TGTGCCTGGGGACTAGTACAAGAGACCCAGTACTTC. The rearrangement uses TRBV30 and TRBJ2-5, with 7 nucleotides matching TRBD2. Germline loops: CDR1 GTSNPN, CDR2 SVGIG (reference sequence). V shed 5 bases and J 2 bases; nucleotides not matched to a gene: 2. The CDR3 totals 12 residues.

The CDR3 bases are TGTGCCAGTAGTATAGATCTCTTGAACACTGAAGCTTTCTTT. It specifies CASSIDLLNTEAFF. The chain carries TRBV19 and TRBJ1-1; no reliable D call. Germline CDR1 is LNHDA and CDR2 is SQIVND (reference sequence). This CDR3 has 14 amino acids. V was cut by 0 bases and J by 0 bases, with 5 bases left in between.

The chain recombines TRBV9 with TRBJ2-3; D may be TRBD1 or TRBD2 (5 bases each). Trimming removed 0 bases from V and 3 bases from J, with 17 bases in between. Germline V lookup: CDR1 SGDLS, CDR2 YYNGEE. The CDR3 consists of 17 residues. CDR3 sequence (DNA): TGTGCCAGCAGCGTAGGTGGCTGGGATTGGGGGACAGATACGCAGTATTTT. It encodes CASSVGGWDWGTDTQYF. The full variable domain, in which reference TRBV9 and TRBJ2-3 provide the parts outside the CDR3, is DSGVTQTPKHLITATGQRVTLRCSPRSGDLSVYWYQQSLDQGLQFLIQYYNGEERAKGNILERFSAQQFPDLHSELNLSSLELGDSALYFCASSVGGWDWGTDTQYFGPGTRLTVL.

This clone was recorded once. The CDR3 DNA reads TGCGCCAGCAGCCTCGACGACAGGGGTGAAGCTTTCTTT. Translation: CASSLDDRGEAFF. This chain links TRBV5-1 with TRBJ1-1; 8 bases line up with TRBD1. The CDR3 sequence is 13 residues long. V shed 4 bases and J 7 bases; nucleotides not matched to a gene: 6. Per germline, CDR1 SGHRS and CDR2 YFSETQ.

This clone came up a few times. This chain joins TRBV30 and TRBJ1-5; D not certain. The CDR3 is 15 amino acids. V lost 5 bases and J lost 2, with 16 bases in between. Germline V gives CDR1 GTSNPN, CDR2 SVGIG (reference sequence). CDR3 sequence reads: CAWAAAGRGNQPQHF. Here the CDR3 DNA reads TGTGCCTGGGCCGCAGCGGGAAGGGGCAATCAGCCCCAGCATTTT.

J is TRBJ1-5 and V is TRBV25-1, with a weak D call TRBD1 (6 bases). V was trimmed by 6 bases and J by 7 bases, leaving 13 bases between them. CDR3 length: 13 residues. Germline loops: CDR1 MGHDK, CDR2 SYGVNS. The CDR3 DNA is TGTGCCAGCAGGGGGTCAGGGGAACAGCCCCAGCATTTT. Its protein is CASRGSGEQPQHF.

The chain uses TRBV19 and TRBJ2-1; TRBD2 aligns across 11 bases. The V and J ends lost 5 bases and 7 bases, in that order; junction bases with no gene match: 10. Germline assignment: CDR1 LNHDA and CDR2 SQIVND (reference sequence). This CDR3 spans 16 amino acids. The DNA for the CDR3 is TGTGCCAGTAGTTCAGGTAGCGGGAGGGTATCGAATGAGCAGTTCTTC. Amino acid sequence: CASSSGSGRVSNEQFF. Combining the CDR3 with reference TRBV19 and TRBJ2-1 gives the whole variable domain DGGITQSPKYLFRKEGQNVTLSCEQNLNHDAMYWYRQDPGQGLRLIYYSQIVNDFQKGDIAEGYSVSREKKESFPLTVTSAQKNPTAFYLCASSSGSGRVSNEQFFGPGTRLTVL.

The chain combines TRBV30 with TRBJ2-3, with a tentative D call TRBD2 (5 bases). V was clipped by 2 bases and J by 5 bases, with 11 bases between them. The CDR3 totals 13 residues. Looked up from germline, CDR1 is GTSNPN and CDR2 is SVGIG (reference sequence). The CDR3 protein is CAWSRGSGDTQYF. CDR3 bases: TGTGCCTGGAGTCGGGGTTCGGGAGATACGCAGTATTTT.

The chain joins TRBV30 to TRBJ1-3; D gene uncertain. V lost 0 bases, J lost 0 bases, and 6 bases lay in between. From germline, CDR1 is GTSNPN and CDR2 SVGIG (reference sequence). The CDR3 totals 14 residues. CDR3 coding DNA: TGTGCCTGGAGTGTAGAGAGCTCTGGAAACACCATATATTTT. Encoded protein: CAWSVESSGNTIYF.

The chain carries TRBV29-1 and TRBJ1-2; D uncertain. Germline CDR1 reads SQVTM; CDR2 reads ANQGSEA. Trimming cost V 1 base and J 4 bases, with 10 bases left between them. The CDR3 has 13 amino acids. In nucleotides, the CDR3 is TGCAGCGTTGAAGGGGGAGCATTCTATGGCTACACCTTC. Encoded protein: CSVEGGAFYGYTF.

This clone was found a few times. This chain joins TRBV5-1 and TRBJ2-3; D remains ambiguous. V was pared by 2 bases and J by 3 bases, with 10 bases between. The germline gives CDR1 SGHRS, CDR2 YFSETQ. There are 14 residues in the CDR3. The CDR3 bases are TGCGCCAGCAGCTTCGAAAAGTGGACAGATACGCAGTATTTT. Protein: CASSFEKWTDTQYF.